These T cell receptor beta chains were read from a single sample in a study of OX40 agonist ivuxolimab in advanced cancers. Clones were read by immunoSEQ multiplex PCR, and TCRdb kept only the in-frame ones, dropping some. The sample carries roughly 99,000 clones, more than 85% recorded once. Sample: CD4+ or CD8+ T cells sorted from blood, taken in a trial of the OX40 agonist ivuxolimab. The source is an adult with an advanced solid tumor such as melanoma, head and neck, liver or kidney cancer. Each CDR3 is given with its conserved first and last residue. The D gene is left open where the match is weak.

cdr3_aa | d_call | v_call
CASRGSSGLSYNEQFF | TRBD2 | TRBV19
CASSPGGHLTGELFF | . | TRBV11-3
CATSTNQETQYF | . | TRBV15
CASTESRTGINEQFF | TRBD1 | TRBV11-3
CASSVGPYDSNQPQHF | . | TRBV9
CASSAQGGTEAFF | . | TRBV10-2
CASRLTGKDSPLHF | . | TRBV5-8
CASSEWYSNQPQHF | . | TRBV6-1
CASSLGAISGNTIYF | . | TRBV5-1
CASTPGTSGRARGTDTQYF | TRBD2 | TRBV2
CASSRDPETQYF | . | TRBV7-6